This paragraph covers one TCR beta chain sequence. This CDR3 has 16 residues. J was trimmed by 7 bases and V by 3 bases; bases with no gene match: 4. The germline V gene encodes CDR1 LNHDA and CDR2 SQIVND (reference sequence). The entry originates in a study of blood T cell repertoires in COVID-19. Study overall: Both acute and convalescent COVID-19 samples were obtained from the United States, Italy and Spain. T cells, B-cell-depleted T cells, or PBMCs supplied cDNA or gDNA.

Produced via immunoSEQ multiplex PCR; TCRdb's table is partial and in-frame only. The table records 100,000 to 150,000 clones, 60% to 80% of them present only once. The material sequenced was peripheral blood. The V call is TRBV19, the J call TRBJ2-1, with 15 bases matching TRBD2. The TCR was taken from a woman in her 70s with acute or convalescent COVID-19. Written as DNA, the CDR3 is TGTGCCAGTAGTATTACCGGGACTAGCGGGGGGAATGAGCAGTTCTTC. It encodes CASSITGTSGGNEQFF.